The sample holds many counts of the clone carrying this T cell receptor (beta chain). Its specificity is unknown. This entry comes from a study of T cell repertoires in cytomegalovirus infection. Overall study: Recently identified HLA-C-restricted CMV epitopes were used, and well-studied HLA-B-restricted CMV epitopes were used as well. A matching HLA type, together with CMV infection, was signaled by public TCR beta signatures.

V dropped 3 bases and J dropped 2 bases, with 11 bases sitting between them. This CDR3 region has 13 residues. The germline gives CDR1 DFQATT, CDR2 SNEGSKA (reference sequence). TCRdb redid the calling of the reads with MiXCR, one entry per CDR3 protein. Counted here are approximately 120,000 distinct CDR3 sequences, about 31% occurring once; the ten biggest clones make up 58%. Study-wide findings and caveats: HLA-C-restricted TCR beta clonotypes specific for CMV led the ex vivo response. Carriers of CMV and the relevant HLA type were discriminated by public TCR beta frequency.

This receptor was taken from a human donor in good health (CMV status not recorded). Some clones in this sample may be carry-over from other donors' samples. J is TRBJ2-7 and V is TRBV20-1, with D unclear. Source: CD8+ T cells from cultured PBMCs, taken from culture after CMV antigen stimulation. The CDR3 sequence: CSASLRLTYEQYF. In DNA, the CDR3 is TGCAGTGCTAGTCTCAGGCTAACCTACGAGCAGTACTTC.